This T cell receptor beta chain was documented in a study of PD-L1 blockade in urothelial cancer. The junction had 6 bases not matched to a gene; V was cut back by 2 bases and J by 5 bases. The CDR3 is made up of 16 amino acids. Germline V CDR1 and CDR2: SNHLY, FYNNEI. Assay: immunoSEQ multiplex PCR; the TCRdb copy retains only in-frame clones and omits some. The sample includes 44,000 or so clones, roughly 86% of them seen just once. The specimen comprised PBMCs, sampled around atezolizumab (anti-PD-L1) treatment. V and J are TRBV2 and TRBJ2-1; the match to TRBD2 covers 10 bases. The TCR sequence derives from a man aged 70-80 years with urothelial cancer. The CDR3 reads CASSERSSGSHNEQFF. CDR3 bases: TGTGCCAGCAGTGAACGGTCTAGCGGGAGCCACAATGAGCAGTTCTTC.